The next 14 T cell receptor beta chains were all read from a single sample in a study of T cell repertoires in cytomegalovirus infection. TCRdb reprocessed the reads via MiXCR and lists one record per CDR3 protein. The sample holds fewer than 350,000 distinct CDR3 sequences; around a tenth are singletons and the top ten take around 4%. The specimen sequenced was PBMCs. Receptors originate from a human donor in good health (CMV status not recorded). Some clones in this sample may be carry-over from other donors' samples.

This sequence joins TRBV7-9 and TRBJ2-5, with a weak D call TRBD1 (5 bases). Germline values: CDR1 SEHNR, CDR2 FQNEAQ (reference sequence). The V end was cut by 4 bases, the J end by 3 bases, with 15 bases between. This CDR3 region has 15 residues. In DNA form, the CDR3 reads TGTGCCAGCAGCTCACGACAGCCTGTAGAAGAGACCCAGTACTTC. Protein: CASSSRQPVEETQYF.

This rearrangement joins TRBV4-3 to TRBJ2-7, with D unresolved. Trimming removed 3 bases from V and 2 bases from J, with 14 bases in between. The CDR3 loop spans 15 amino acids. Germline CDR1 LGHNA, CDR2 YSLEER. The CDR3 reads CASSHGLDVTYEQYF. For the CDR3, the DNA is TGCGCCAGCAGCCACGGGTTGGACGTTACCTACGAGCAGTACTTC.

This clonotype was found many times. The V call is TRBV12-3 or TRBV12-4, the J call TRBJ1-3, with D tentatively TRBD1 (5 bases). The V end lost 6 bases, the J end lost 2 bases, and 8 bases lay between the germline ends. The CDR3 spans 13 residues. The CDR3 coding sequence is TGTGCCAGCAGCTTGGGGGCTGGAAACACCATATATTTT. Translating gives CASSLGAGNTIYF.

This clonotype was counted only a few times. The gene calls are TRBV4-3 and TRBJ2-3; D perhaps matches TRBD2 (5 bases). Deletions cut 3 bases from V and 4 bases from J, with 8 bases between. The CDR3 extends over 13 amino acids. Germline-derived CDR1 and CDR2 are LGHNA and YSLEER. CDR3 loop: CASSQGRPDTQYF. The CDR3 region has the DNA TGCGCCAGCAGCCAGGGGAGACCAGATACGCAGTATTTT.

This clonotype occurred many times. The chain is built from TRBV7-2 and TRBJ2-1, with no clear D. The CDR3 is 14 amino acids. The V gene's germline CDR1 is SGHTA and CDR2 FQGNSA. Trimming pared 3 bases from V and 8 bases from J, leaving 14 bases between. The CDR3 DNA follows: TGTGCCAGCAGCTTCATGCGAGATAGGGATGAGCAGTTCTTC. The encoded protein is CASSFMRDRDEQFF.

The chain recombines TRBV6-5 with TRBJ1-1, with D hard to call. V was clipped by 6 bases and J by 1 base, with 18 bases between them. The germline V gene encodes CDR1 MNHEY and CDR2 SVGAGI. The CDR3 runs 16 residues. In DNA form, the CDR3 reads TGTGCCAGCAGCAAAACCGACGACGGGGAGAACACTGAAGCTTTCTTT. Protein: CASSKTDDGENTEAFF.

In this sample, this clonotype turned up a few times. V and J are TRBV10-2 and TRBJ2-3, with 11 positions matching TRBD1. This CDR3 region has 15 residues. Per germline, CDR1 WSHSY and CDR2 SAAADI. The V and J ends lost 3 bases and 5 bases, in that order; junction bases with no gene match: 4. The CDR3 DNA is TGCGCCAGCAGTGACGGACAGGGGGCGAAAGATACGCAGTATTTT. Its translation is CASSDGQGAKDTQYF.

The chain combines TRBV29-1 with TRBJ1-2; 8 bases fit TRBD1. The CDR3 loop spans 14 amino acids. V gave up 4 bases and J gave up 4 bases; unmatched junction bases: 8. In germline, CDR1 is SQVTM, CDR2 ANQGSEA. The CDR3 DNA is TGCAGCGTTGGGACAGGGAGTGGGAGCTATGGCTACACCTTC. Protein sequence: CSVGTGSGSYGYTF.

This clonotype occurred a few times. The chain couples TRBV20-1 to TRBJ2-1, with D perhaps matching TRBD1 or TRBD2 (6 bases each). CDR1 and CDR2 (germline): DFQATT, SNEGSKA (reference sequence). V lost 0 bases, J lost 8 bases, and 17 bases lay in between. This CDR3 spans 15 amino acids. CDR3 residues: CSARDGGTGRHEQFF. The CDR3 DNA follows: TGCAGTGCTAGAGATGGTGGAACAGGGAGGCATGAGCAGTTCTTC.

The chain is built from TRBV7-2 and TRBJ1-5; possible D gene TRBD1, 6 bases. Per the germline V gene, CDR1 is SGHTA and CDR2 is FQGNSA. Trimming shortened V by 4 bases and J by 3 bases, and 10 bases separated the two germline ends. The CDR3 is made up of 14 amino acids. The CDR3 region has the DNA TGTGCCAGCAGCTACGGACAGCACAATCAGCCCCAGCATTTT. Amino acids: CASSYGQHNQPQHF.

This clonotype was picked up many times. The chain is built from TRBV7-2 and TRBJ2-7; 12 positions match TRBD2. There are 15 residues in the CDR3. Germline V gene lookup returns CDR1 SGHTA and CDR2 FQGNSA. After removal of 4 bases from V and 6 bases from J, the junction contained 7 bases not matched to a gene. CDR3 DNA: TGTGCCAGCAGCTCCCTAGCGGGAGGGCTTGGCGAGCAGTACTTC. It translates to CASSSLAGGLGEQYF.

This clonotype was seen only a few times. This sequence joins TRBV19 and TRBJ2-1, with D perhaps matching TRBD1 (6 bases). CDR1 is LNHDA, CDR2 SQIVND, per germline (reference sequence). The CDR3 sequence is 19 residues long. Trimming took off 4 bases at V and 4 bases at J, with 26 bases between the two ends. CDR3 nucleotide sequence: TGTGCCAGTAGTAACTCAATCCGGGGCAGGGGTCTTGGGTACAATGAGCAGTTCTTC. It codes for CASSNSIRGRGLGYNEQFF.

J is TRBJ2-5 and V is TRBV20-1; TRBD2 matches at 13 bases. The J segment lost 4 bases and the V segment lost 4 bases, leaving 9 bases of the junction unmatched. CDR1 is DFQATT and CDR2 is SNEGSKA in the germline V gene (reference sequence). The CDR3 contains 16 residues. The CDR3 sequence: CSATRPGLAGRETQYF. For the CDR3, the DNA is TGCAGTGCTACCCGACCGGGACTAGCGGGGAGAGAGACCCAGTACTTC.

The chain joins TRBV7-9 to TRBJ1-4; TRBD1 matches at 10 bases. The CDR3 length is 18 residues. Germline lookup yields CDR1 SEHNR and CDR2 FQNEAQ (reference sequence). V was clipped by 7 bases and J by 1 base; unmatched bases: 12. The CDR3 sequence is CASILDRGRSLTNEKLFF. CDR3 nucleotides: TGTGCCAGCATCCTAGACAGGGGGCGGTCGTTAACTAATGAAAAACTGTTTTTT.